This T cell receptor beta chain was sequenced for a study of blood T cell repertoires in COVID-19 (dated by TCRdb to the early 2020s). Notes on the research overall: Collaborator samples came from the United States, Italy and Spain and covered acute and convalescent phases of COVID-19. The material from the prospective study consisted of cDNA or gDNA derived from T cells, B-cell-depleted T cells, or PBMCs. Samples were obtained from the ongoing ImmuneRACE study (first 160 participants) and from 1,254 subjects provided by 6 global collaborators. Where HLA class I and class II types were available, the types were taken from metadata supplied by the sample provider, not from assay-based typing. The repertoires were released in a freely available public database meant as a resource for research on the immune response to SARS-CoV-2. Subjects who had been exposed to COVID-19, were actively infected with it, or had recovered from it provided the deeply sampled blood TCRbeta repertoires that made up the dataset. Nearly every sample came with metadata listing a de-identified subject ID, COVID-19 status, age in years and sex.

What the work shows at the level of the full study, not this receptor alone: How much clinical and demographic metadata was included differed by source and by participant, and the metadata was provided uncurated.

TCRbeta CDR3 regions were amplified from genomic DNA using the immunoSEQ Assay, a bias-controlled multiplex PCR. The study's own analysis went as follows. Within the assay, amplification of reference gene primers was used to estimate how many nucleated cells each sample contained. To quantify the absolute abundance of each unique TCRbeta CDR3 rearrangement, sequence reads were collapsed and filtered. Productive Simpson clonality was computed per sample as the square root of Simpson's diversity index over productive rearrangements. What TCRdb holds here is the immuneACCESS table cut down to in-frame rearrangements. Part of the clones is not present; checked against another copy, under half of the missing clones reflect an unresolved V gene, and the others are unexplained. D and trimming were read from the DNA, whereas the V and J calls and clone size are those reported in that table. The sample table records fewer than 150,000 clones; about 87% of these occur just once. The ten largest clones add up to less than 6.5% of the sample.

There are 13 amino acids in the CDR3, from cysteine to phenylalanine inclusive. Only the CDR3 DNA is retained, 39 bases long and in frame from the first base. CDR1 LGHDT and CDR2 YNNKEL are derived from the germline V gene (reference sequence). The germline ends are 8 bases apart after V is trimmed by 4 bases and J by 2 bases. This clone appeared a single time. What antigen it recognizes has not been identified. No much larger clone exists at a distance of one base, and base qualities are not known. Each collaborating institution followed its own protocols to collect whole blood in K2EDTA tubes. Collaborator samples were shipped for TCRbeta analysis as frozen whole blood, isolated PBMCs, or DNA extracted from either sample type.

The material sequenced was peripheral blood. This receptor chain uses TRBV3-1 (or the pseudogene TRBV3-2) and TRBJ2-5; 6 matching bases give a weak D call of TRBD1. This TCR was sampled from a human donor in a cohort sampled during active COVID-19. The nucleotide sequence reads as follows: TGTGCCAGCAGCCCGACAGGACAAGAGACCCAGTACTTC. Its protein reads: CASSPTGQETQYF.